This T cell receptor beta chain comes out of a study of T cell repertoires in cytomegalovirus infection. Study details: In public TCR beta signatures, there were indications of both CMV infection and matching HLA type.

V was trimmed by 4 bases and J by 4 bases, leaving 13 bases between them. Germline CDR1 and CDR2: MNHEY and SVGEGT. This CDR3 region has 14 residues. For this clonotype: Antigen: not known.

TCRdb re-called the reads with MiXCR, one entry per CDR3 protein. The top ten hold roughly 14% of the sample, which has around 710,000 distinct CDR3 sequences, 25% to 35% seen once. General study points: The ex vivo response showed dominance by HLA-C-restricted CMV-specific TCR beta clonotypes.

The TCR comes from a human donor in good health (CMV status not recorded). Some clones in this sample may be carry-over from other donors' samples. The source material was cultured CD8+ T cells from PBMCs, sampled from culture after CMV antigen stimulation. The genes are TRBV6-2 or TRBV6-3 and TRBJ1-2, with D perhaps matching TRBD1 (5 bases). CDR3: CASSFGATIYGYTF. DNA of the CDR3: TGTGCCAGCAGTTTCGGGGCGACCATCTATGGCTACACCTTC.